These 29 T cell receptor beta chains were sequenced from one sample in a study of shared clonotypes between healthy human individuals (dated by TCRdb to the early 2020s). The receptor library was made with the immunoSEQ multiplex PCR assay. Here the immuneACCESS table is served through TCRdb, limited to in-frame sequences with V and J called. Missing clones are a known gap in these copies; in checked studies unresolved V genes cover under half, and the rest lacks a known reason. A total of roughly 2.6 million clones appear in this sample, about 92% of them only once. Under 0.15% of the sample is taken by the ten largest. The sequencing sample was made of naive CD4+ T cells sorted from blood. According to the study, the label for this sample's cell subset or site signals: CD45RA+ positively selected. The receptors here all came from a man aged 18 to 35 in good health.

Points on this clone: Germline and junction disagree at one end, which may indicate a read error. The CDR3 region is CASSQDPAVKF. CDR3 nucleotide sequence: TGTGCCAGCAGCCAAGATCCGGCAGTTAAGTTC. The rearrangement uses TRBV14 and TRBJ2-4, with no clear D. The CDR3 contains 11 residues. The germline CDR1 and CDR2 sequences are SGHDN and FVKESK.

The chain is built from TRBV4-1 and TRBJ2-5; 12 bases align to TRBD2. This CDR3 has 15 amino acids. From germline, CDR1 is MGHRA and CDR2 YSYEKL. V lost 4 bases, J lost 7 bases, and 7 bases stayed unmatched. CDR3 sequence: CASSPTSGGSGTQYF. DNA of the CDR3: TGCGCCAGCAGCCCCACTAGCGGGGGGAGTGGGACCCAGTACTTC.

The chain couples TRBV25-1 to TRBJ1-2; D is undetermined. CDR1 is MGHDK, CDR2 SYGVNS, per germline. The CDR3 runs to 13 residues. V lost 5 bases and J lost 1, with 8 bases in between. The CDR3: CASSPSLNYGYTF. The CDR3 bases are TGTGCCAGCAGTCCCAGCCTTAACTATGGCTACACCTTC.

The V call is TRBV4-1, the J call TRBJ2-7; weak D call: TRBD1 (5 bases). The CDR3 is made up of 13 amino acids. Germline lookup yields CDR1 MGHRA and CDR2 YSYEKL. V was clipped by 0 bases and J by 6 bases, with 9 bases between them. This chain's CDR3 is CASSQEGQFEQYF. The CDR3 DNA is TGCGCCAGCAGCCAAGAGGGGCAGTTCGAGCAGTACTTC.

The chain joins TRBV19 to TRBJ2-7, with D hard to call. This CDR3 contains 15 residues. Trimming took off 5 bases at V and 2 bases at J, with 16 bases between the two ends. Germline V gene sequence: CDR1 LNHDA, CDR2 SQIVND (reference sequence). Written as DNA, the CDR3 is TGTGCCAGTAGTGCTCGCGAGACCGGTACCTACGAGCAGTACTTC. It yields the protein CASSARETGTYEQYF.

This CDR3 is CASSPAGVGTGELFF. CDR3 sequence (DNA): TGTGCCAGCAGTCCAGCGGGAGTCGGCACCGGGGAGCTGTTTTTT. This chain links TRBV5-4 with TRBJ2-2; 8 bases are a match to TRBD2. The V segment lost 5 bases and the J segment 4 bases; nucleotides outside the gene matches: 7. The V gene's germline CDR1 is SGHNT and CDR2 YYREEE (reference sequence). This CDR3 contains 15 residues.

V is TRBV7-9 and J is TRBJ2-5; 10 bases line up with TRBD2. The J segment lost 4 bases and the V segment lost 4 bases, leaving 6 bases of the junction unmatched. Germline-derived CDR1 and CDR2 are SEHNR and FQNEAQ (reference sequence). CDR3 length: 15 residues. The CDR3 is CASSSGLAVRETQYF. The CDR3 DNA reads TGTGCCAGCAGCTCCGGACTAGCGGTACGAGAGACCCAGTACTTC. Supplemented by reference TRBV7-9 and TRBJ2-5, the full variable domain reads DTGVSQNPRHKITKRGQNVTFRCDPISEHNRLYWYRQTLGQGPEFLTYFQNEAQLEKSRLLSDRFSAERPKGSFSTLEIQRTEQGDSAMYLCASSSGLAVRETQYFGPGTRLLVL.

J is TRBJ2-3 and V is TRBV19; 16 nucleotides align to TRBD2. V gave up 4 bases and J gave up 6 bases; unmatched junction bases: 4. The CDR3 consists of 16 residues. Germline assignment: CDR1 LNHDA and CDR2 SQIVND (reference sequence). In DNA, the CDR3 is TGTGCCAGTAGTACCCCGGGACTAGCGGGGGGGGATACGCAGTATTTT. Translating gives CASSTPGLAGGDTQYF.

The chain combines TRBV19 with TRBJ1-5, with TRBD1 identical over 7 bases. V lost 7 bases to trimming and J lost 0 bases; unmatched junction nucleotides: 3. Germline lookup yields CDR1 LNHDA and CDR2 SQIVND (reference sequence). CDR3 length equals 14 residues. The CDR3 region has the DNA TGTGCCAGTACATACAGGGGTAGCAATCAGCCCCAGCATTTT. Amino acids: CASTYRGSNQPQHF.

This chain links TRBV10-3 with TRBJ1-2; 7 bases match TRBD1. Germline CDR1 and CDR2: ENHRY and SYGVKD. With 1 base clipped from V and 4 bases from J, the junction kept 6 bases outside the gene matches. The CDR3 is 15 amino acids. As DNA, the CDR3 is TGTGCCATCAGTGAGTTCTACAGGGGCGCCTATGGCTACACCTTC. Translation: CAISEFYRGAYGYTF.

The gene calls are TRBV10-3 and TRBJ2-2; 15 nucleotides align to TRBD2. Trimming removed 5 bases from V and 2 bases from J; junction bases left unmatched: 3. CDR3 size: 17 residues. The germline CDR1 and CDR2 sequences are ENHRY and SYGVKD. CDR3 in amino acids: CAISRGLAGGNTGELFF. For the CDR3, the DNA is TGTGCCATCAGTAGGGGACTAGCGGGGGGCAACACCGGGGAGCTGTTTTTT.

The CDR3 region is CASRLQGLNEKLFF. The CDR3, as DNA: TGTGCCAGCAGGCTACAGGGACTTAATGAAAAACTGTTTTTT. The genes are TRBV6-1 and TRBJ1-4; maybe TRBD1 (6 bases). In germline, CDR1 is MNHNS, CDR2 SASEGT. CDR3 length equals 14 residues. V was pared by 6 bases and J by 4 bases, with 12 bases between.

This clone was recorded once. The gene calls are TRBV5-8 and TRBJ2-7; tentatively, D is TRBD2 (5 bases). The CDR3 runs to 13 residues. With 5 bases removed from V and 0 bases from J, the gap between germline ends came to 9 bases. The germline gives CDR1 SGHTS, CDR2 YDEGEE. This CDR3 is CASRRLSSYEQYF. As DNA, the CDR3 is TGTGCCAGCAGACGACTAAGCTCCTACGAGCAGTACTTC.

The V call is TRBV7-9, the J call TRBJ2-1, with TRBD2 identical over 7 bases. V lost 5 bases, J lost 6 bases, and 7 bases stayed unmatched. The CDR3 runs 14 residues. The germline CDR1 and CDR2 sequences are SEHNR and FQNEAQ (reference sequence). The CDR3: CASSRTGGTNEQFF. The CDR3 nucleotides read TGTGCCAGCAGCCGCACGGGGGGAACCAATGAGCAGTTCTTC.

This clone was observed once. This sequence joins TRBV11-2 and TRBJ1-4, with TRBD1 as a possible D gene (6 bases). CDR1 and CDR2 from the germline V gene are SGHAT and FQNNGV. The CDR3 loop spans 15 amino acids. Trimming removed 3 bases from V and 0 bases from J, with 8 bases in between. The CDR3 sequence: CASSFGGTTNEKLFF. CDR3 nucleotides: TGTGCCAGCAGCTTTGGGGGCACAACTAATGAAAAACTGTTTTTT.

This chain uses TRBV19 with TRBJ1-1, with D perhaps matching TRBD1 (5 bases). The V end lost 3 bases, the J end lost 6 bases, and 14 bases lay between the germline ends. The CDR3 contains 14 residues. Germline V gene data show CDR1 as LNHDA and CDR2 as SQIVND (reference sequence). The CDR3 spells CASSIIGGGAEAFF. The CDR3 bases are TGTGCCAGTAGTATTATTGGGGGTGGGGCTGAAGCTTTCTTT.

The rearrangement uses TRBV6-1 and TRBJ1-5; 10 bases are shared with TRBD1. The CDR3 is 15 amino acids. V was clipped by 5 bases and J by 6 bases; unmatched bases: 7. Germline CDR1 and CDR2: MNHNS and SASEGT. The CDR3 spells CASSTQTGGGQPQHF. Written as DNA, the CDR3 is TGTGCCAGCAGTACCCAGACAGGGGGCGGTCAGCCCCAGCATTTT.

The CDR3 spells CAWSLGGRDNEQFF. In DNA form, the CDR3 reads TGTGCCTGGAGTTTGGGGGGCCGGGACAATGAGCAGTTCTTC. The rearrangement uses TRBV30 and TRBJ2-1; D is tentatively TRBD1 or TRBD2 (6 bases each). Looked up from germline, CDR1 is GTSNPN and CDR2 is SVGIG (reference sequence). The CDR3 totals 14 residues. Trimming left V 2 bases short and J 5 bases short, with 13 bases between.

This clone has a single count. The gene calls are TRBV6-1 and TRBJ2-5; D is unresolved. Trimming left V 6 bases short and J 5 bases short, with 16 bases between. CDR1 and CDR2 (germline): MNHNS, SASEGT. CDR3 length: 14 amino acids. The DNA for the CDR3 is TGTGCCAGCAGCCGCGGACCCACTGTGGAGACCCAGTACTTC. Translated: CASSRGPTVETQYF.

The chain is built from TRBV6-5 and TRBJ2-6; D is undetermined. The V gene lost 2 bases and the J gene lost 3 bases, with 8 bases spanning the gap. The CDR3 is 15 amino acids. Germline V CDR1 and CDR2: MNHEY, SVGAGI. The CDR3 DNA is TGTGCCAGCAGTTACGACGGGCGTGGGGCCAACGTCCTGACTTTC. Translated, it gives CASSYDGRGANVLTF.

This chain connects TRBV18 to TRBJ1-2; TRBD1 agrees at 7 bases. After removal of 3 bases from V and 5 bases from J, the junction contained 3 bases not matched to a gene. In germline, CDR1 is KGHSH, CDR2 LQKENI. This CDR3 region has 13 residues. The CDR3 is CASSPGQPYGYTF. The CDR3 DNA reads TGTGCCAGCTCACCGGGACAGCCGTATGGCTACACCTTC.

The genes are TRBV7-9 and TRBJ2-5, with no clear D. The CDR3 totals 12 residues. Germline values: CDR1 SEHNR, CDR2 FQNEAQ (reference sequence). V shed 3 bases and J shed 6 bases, with 8 bases lying between them. The CDR3 DNA follows: TGTGCCAGCAGCTTCGTGGAACAGACCCAGTACTTC. Amino acid sequence: CASSFVEQTQYF.

Only one count was recorded for this clone. The chain carries TRBV5-1 and TRBJ1-1; no clear D gene. V dropped 0 bases and J dropped 3 bases, with 12 bases sitting between them. CDR1 SGHRS and CDR2 YFSETQ come from the germline V gene. The CDR3 is made up of 15 amino acids. CDR3 DNA sequence: TGCGCCAGCAGCTTGGAAGAATTGGGATACACTGAAGCTTTCTTT. Translating it yields CASSLEELGYTEAFF.

This clone was detected only once. The V and J genes are TRBV27 and TRBJ2-5; D is uncertain. The CDR3 covers 15 residues. V lost 8 bases to trimming and J lost 5 bases, with 21 bases between them. Per the germline V gene, CDR1 is MNHEY and CDR2 is SMNVEV (reference sequence). The CDR3 coding sequence is TGTGCCAGCGGAACGTACCGGGCCTATTTTGAGACCCAGTACTTC. This translates into CASGTYRAYFETQYF.

The rearrangement joins TRBV18 to TRBJ2-2; 12 positions agree with TRBD1. Trimming cost V 0 bases and J 2 bases; bases outside gene matches: 4. The CDR3 has 18 amino acids. The germline V gene encodes CDR1 KGHSH and CDR2 LQKENI. The CDR3 spells CASSPPRGQGANTGELFF. The CDR3 DNA reads TGTGCCAGCTCACCACCGAGGGGACAGGGGGCCAACACCGGGGAGCTGTTTTTT.

The V and J genes are TRBV10-1 and TRBJ2-5; 11 bases agree with TRBD1. CDR3 size: 16 residues. V gave up 3 bases and J gave up 5 bases; unmatched junction bases: 8. Germline lookup yields CDR1 WNHNN and CDR2 SYGVQD (reference sequence). CDR3 region: CASSDPADRGLETQYF. CDR3 nucleotides: TGCGCCAGCAGTGACCCCGCGGACAGGGGGCTGGAGACCCAGTACTTC.

This clone showed up many times. CDR3 amino acids: CASSFQGNTYEQYF. DNA for the CDR3: TGTGCCAGCAGTTTTCAGGGGAATACCTACGAGCAGTACTTC. This chain joins TRBV6-6 and TRBJ2-7; D is perhaps TRBD1 (6 bases). The CDR3 consists of 14 residues. Trimming left V 4 bases short and J 2 bases short, with 12 bases between. Germline CDR1 is MNHNY and CDR2 is SVGAGI (reference sequence).

The genes are TRBV29-1 and TRBJ2-7; maybe TRBD1 (6 bases). Trimming shortened V by 2 bases and J by 0 bases, and 14 bases separated the two germline ends. Looked up from germline, CDR1 is SQVTM and CDR2 is ANQGSEA. The CDR3 is made up of 15 amino acids. CDR3 residues: CSVETPGVRSYEQYF. The CDR3 DNA is TGCAGCGTTGAAACCCCAGGGGTCCGCTCCTACGAGCAGTACTTC.

This clone appeared a single time. J is TRBJ1-3 and V is TRBV7-8; weak D call: TRBD1 (6 bases). CDR3 length equals 15 residues. The V end lost 2 bases, the J end lost 0 bases, and 8 bases lay between the germline ends. The V gene's germline CDR1 is SGHVS and CDR2 FQNEAQ. CDR3 residues: CASSLQGISGNTIYF. The CDR3 bases are TGTGCCAGCAGCTTACAGGGGATCTCTGGAAACACCATATATTTT.